This T cell receptor (beta chain) was identified during a study of cytomegalovirus exposure and HLA in healthy donors. Study-wide points: The study flagged some 180 TCR beta chains as cytomegalovirus-associated. DRB1 showed the most TCR associations and HLA-C the fewest in a later analysis, as rates varied by HLA locus. Researchers reported from a later analysis that most CMV-associated TCR beta chains appeared HLA-restricted.

Worth noting for this clone: Its target is not known.

In the PCR, 60 Vbeta and 13 Jbeta primers were used. Produced via immunoSEQ multiplex PCR; TCRdb's table is partial and in-frame only. The repertoire holds roughly 100,000 clones, with about 69% as singletons. The germline V gene has CDR1 LGHNA and CDR2 YNFKEQ. Unmatched junction bases numbered 8, after V lost 5 bases and J lost 2 bases. This CDR3 is built from 16 residues. The source is a woman aged 18-29 years in good health and CMV-seropositive. Sequencing was performed on PBMCs. The V gene is TRBV4-2, the J gene TRBJ2-2, with 7 bases lining up with TRBD2. CDR3 residues: CASSREGRENTGELFF. Written as DNA, the CDR3 is TGTGCCAGCAGCAGGGAGGGAAGGGAAAACACCGGGGAGCTGTTTTTT.